This T cell receptor beta chain was retrieved from a study of blood T cell repertoires in COVID-19. For the study at large: The study drew acute and convalescent COVID-19 samples from the United States, Italy and Spain.

Authors' analysis steps: Reference gene primer amplification gave nucleated cell count estimates. Here immunoSEQ multiplex PCR was the method, and the copy in TCRdb shows in-frame clones only, minus some. V and J calls and clone size are as listed in that table; D and trimming were resolved from the DNA. This table holds about 170,000 clones, 83% found once. The CDR3 length is 18 residues. Germline lookup yields CDR1 SGHRS and CDR2 YFSETQ. J was trimmed by 4 bases and V by 5 bases; bases with no gene match: 17. Sequenced input: peripheral blood. The V call is TRBV5-1, the J call TRBJ2-2; TRBD1 matches at 7 bases. This clonotype originated in a woman aged 70-85 years who had recovered from COVID-19. CDR3 bases: TGCGCCAGCAGGCCAATTGGACAGGTTTTTGAGGGCACCGGGGAGCTGTTTTTT. Protein: CASRPIGQVFEGTGELFF.